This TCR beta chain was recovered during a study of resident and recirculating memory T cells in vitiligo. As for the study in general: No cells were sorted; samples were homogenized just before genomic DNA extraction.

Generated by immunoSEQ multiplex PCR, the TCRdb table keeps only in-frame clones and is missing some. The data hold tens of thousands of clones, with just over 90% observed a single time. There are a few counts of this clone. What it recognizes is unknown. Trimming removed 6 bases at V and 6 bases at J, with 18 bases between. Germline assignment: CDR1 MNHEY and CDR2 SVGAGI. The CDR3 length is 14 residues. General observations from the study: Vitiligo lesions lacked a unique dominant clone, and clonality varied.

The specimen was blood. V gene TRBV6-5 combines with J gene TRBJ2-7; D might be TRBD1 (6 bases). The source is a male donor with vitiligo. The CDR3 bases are TGTGCCAGCAGCCCACAGAAGGGGGTCTCCGAGCAGTACTTC. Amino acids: CASSPQKGVSEQYF.